Sequencing of this T cell receptor beta chain was carried out in a study of radiation and T cells in renal cell carcinoma. V dropped 5 bases and J dropped 1; count of bases not matched to a gene: 5. CDR3 size: 16 residues. Per germline, CDR1 SEHNR and CDR2 FQNEAQ (reference sequence). This clone was picked up one time. Its antigen is as yet unknown. Study-level points and caveats: From baseline, blood top tumor clonotypes peaked at 2 weeks post-radiation.

Stated time point: blood 2 weeks post-SBRT. Treatment here: 15 Gy SBRT to primary tumor, nephrectomy 4 weeks later. Some clones are missing from TCRdb's copy, which holds only in-frame ones; the method was immunoSEQ multiplex PCR. The sample shows roughly 120,000 clones, 80% to 90% of them seen only once. The sequences come from blood, collected from a patient whose treatment included radiotherapy and nephrectomy. This clonotype was obtained from a woman aged 60-70 years with renal cell carcinoma. The rearrangement uses TRBV7-9 and TRBJ2-5; TRBD1 agrees at 12 bases. The CDR3 loop is CASSARDRGLQETQYF. The CDR3 DNA is TGTGCCAGCAGCGCGAGGGACAGGGGGCTCCAAGAGACCCAGTACTTC. Using reference TRBV7-9 and TRBJ2-5 for the parts outside the CDR3, the full variable domain is DTGVSQNPRHKITKRGQNVTFRCDPISEHNRLYWYRQTLGQGPEFLTYFQNEAQLEKSRLLSDRFSAERPKGSFSTLEIQRTEQGDSAMYLCASSARDRGLQETQYFGPGTRLLVL.